This T cell receptor (beta chain) was captured by sequencing in a study of chemoradiotherapy in HPV16-positive cancers. The study, taken as a whole, reports: Non-HPV-specific T cells did not expand in tumors during treatment, whereas candidate HPV-specific clones and E7-related motifs did.

Trimming removed 6 bases at V and 0 bases at J, with 12 bases between. This CDR3 has 14 amino acids. Germline V gene data show CDR1 as SNHLY and CDR2 as FYNNEI. Data came from immunoSEQ multiplex PCR; TCRdb stores just in-frame clones and leaves some out. The data contain around 15,000 clones, 69% of them seen just once; the ten biggest clones take up around 20%. As concerns this clone: Its target is unknown.

The sequence came from a human donor with HPV-associated anogenital cancer. Sampling was done from a patient who underwent chemoradiotherapy. The chain joins TRBV2 to TRBJ2-7; D may be TRBD2 (7 bases). CDR3 amino acids: CASRGGGGSYEQYF. CDR3 nucleotides: TGTGCCAGCAGGGGGGGCGGGGGCTCCTACGAGCAGTACTTC. Full variable domain (outside the CDR3, taken from reference TRBV2 and TRBJ2-7): EPEVTQTPSHQVTQMGQEVILRCVPISNHLYFYWYRQILGQKVEFLVSFYNNEISEKSEIFDDQFSVERPDGSNFTLKIRSTKLEDSAMYFCASRGGGGSYEQYFGPGTRLTVT.